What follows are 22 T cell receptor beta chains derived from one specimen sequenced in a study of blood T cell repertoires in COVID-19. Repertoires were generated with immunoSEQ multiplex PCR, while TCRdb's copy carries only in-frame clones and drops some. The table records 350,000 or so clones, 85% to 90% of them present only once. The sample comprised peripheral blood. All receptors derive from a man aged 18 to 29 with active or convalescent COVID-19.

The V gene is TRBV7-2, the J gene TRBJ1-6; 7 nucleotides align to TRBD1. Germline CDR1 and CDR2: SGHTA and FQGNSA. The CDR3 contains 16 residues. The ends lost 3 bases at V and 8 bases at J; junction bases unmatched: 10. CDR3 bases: TGTGCCAGCAGCTTTAAGACAGGGTCTTCCTATTCACCCCTCCACTTT. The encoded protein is CASSFKTGSSYSPLHF.

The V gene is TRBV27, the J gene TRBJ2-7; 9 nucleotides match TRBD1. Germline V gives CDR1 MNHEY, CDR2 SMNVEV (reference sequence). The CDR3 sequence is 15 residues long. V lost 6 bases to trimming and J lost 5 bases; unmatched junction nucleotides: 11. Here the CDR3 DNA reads TGTGCCAGCAGCCGGACAGGGGTCATTTTCAACGAGCAGTACTTC. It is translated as CASSRTGVIFNEQYF.

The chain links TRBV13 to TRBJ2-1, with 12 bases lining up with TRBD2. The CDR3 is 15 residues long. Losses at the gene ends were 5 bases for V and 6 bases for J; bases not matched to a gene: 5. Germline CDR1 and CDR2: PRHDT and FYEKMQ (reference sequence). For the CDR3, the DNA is TGTGCCAGCAGCCCCAAGGGACTAGCGGGCAATGAGCAGTTCTTC. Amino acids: CASSPKGLAGNEQFF.

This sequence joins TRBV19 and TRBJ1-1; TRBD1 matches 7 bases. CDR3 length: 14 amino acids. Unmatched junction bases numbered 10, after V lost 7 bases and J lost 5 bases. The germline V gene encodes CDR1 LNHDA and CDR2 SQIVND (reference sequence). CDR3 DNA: TGTGCCAGTACCGGGACAGACCCTAGGACTGAAGCTTTCTTT. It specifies CASTGTDPRTEAFF.

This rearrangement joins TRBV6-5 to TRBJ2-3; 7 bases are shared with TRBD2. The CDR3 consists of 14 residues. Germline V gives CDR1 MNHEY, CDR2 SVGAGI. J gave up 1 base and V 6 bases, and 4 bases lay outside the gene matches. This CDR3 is CASSQTSGTDTQYF. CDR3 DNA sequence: TGTGCCAGCAGCCAAACTAGCGGCACAGATACGCAGTATTTT.

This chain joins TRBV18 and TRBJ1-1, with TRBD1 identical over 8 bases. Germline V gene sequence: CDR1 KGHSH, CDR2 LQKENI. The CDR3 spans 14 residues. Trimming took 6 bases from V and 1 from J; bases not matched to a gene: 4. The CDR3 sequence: CASSRDRQNTEAFF. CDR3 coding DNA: TGTGCCAGCTCTCGGGACAGGCAGAACACTGAAGCTTTCTTT. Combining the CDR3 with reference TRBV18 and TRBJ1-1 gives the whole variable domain NAGVMQNPRHLVRRRGQEARLRCSPMKGHSHVYWYRQLPEEGLKFMVYLQKENIIDESGMPKERFSAEFPKEGPSILRIQQVVRGDSAAYFCASSRDRQNTEAFFGQGTRLTVV.

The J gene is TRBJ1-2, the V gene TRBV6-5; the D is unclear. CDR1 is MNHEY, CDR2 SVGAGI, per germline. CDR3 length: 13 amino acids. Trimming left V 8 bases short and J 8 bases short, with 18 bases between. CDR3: CASWEIGEIGYTF. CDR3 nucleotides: TGTGCCAGCTGGGAAATCGGGGAAATCGGCTACACCTTC.

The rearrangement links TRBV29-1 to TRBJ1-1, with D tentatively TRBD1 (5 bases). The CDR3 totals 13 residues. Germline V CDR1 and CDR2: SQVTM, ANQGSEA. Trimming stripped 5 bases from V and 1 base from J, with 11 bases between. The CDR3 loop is CSVRTGGNTEAFF. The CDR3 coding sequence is TGCAGCGTTCGGACGGGGGGGAACACTGAAGCTTTCTTT.

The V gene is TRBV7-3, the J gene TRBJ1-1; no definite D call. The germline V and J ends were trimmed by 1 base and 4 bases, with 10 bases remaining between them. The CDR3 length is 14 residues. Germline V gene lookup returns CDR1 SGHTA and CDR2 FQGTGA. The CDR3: CASSLRTLGTEAFF. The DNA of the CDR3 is TGTGCCAGCAGCTTAAGGACTCTCGGCACTGAAGCTTTCTTT.

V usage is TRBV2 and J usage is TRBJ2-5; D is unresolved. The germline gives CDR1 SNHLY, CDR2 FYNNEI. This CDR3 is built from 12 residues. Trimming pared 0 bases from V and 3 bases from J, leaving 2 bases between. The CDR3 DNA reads TGTGCCAGCAGTGAAGCCAAAGAGACCCAGTACTTC. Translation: CASSEAKETQYF. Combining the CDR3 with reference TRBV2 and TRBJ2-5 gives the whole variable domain EPEVTQTPSHQVTQMGQEVILRCVPISNHLYFYWYRQILGQKVEFLVSFYNNEISEKSEIFDDQFSVERPDGSNFTLKIRSTKLEDSAMYFCASSEAKETQYFGPGTRLLVL.

CDR3 amino acids: CASRPQGARDTIYF. CDR3 sequence (DNA): TGTGCCAGTAGGCCCCAGGGGGCTCGGGACACCATATATTTT. The rearrangement uses TRBV19 and TRBJ1-3, with 8 bases matching TRBD1. Germline V gene data show CDR1 as LNHDA and CDR2 as SQIVND (reference sequence). The CDR3 is 14 residues long. The V gene end was trimmed by 6 bases and the J gene end by 8 bases; junction bases not matched to a gene: 9.

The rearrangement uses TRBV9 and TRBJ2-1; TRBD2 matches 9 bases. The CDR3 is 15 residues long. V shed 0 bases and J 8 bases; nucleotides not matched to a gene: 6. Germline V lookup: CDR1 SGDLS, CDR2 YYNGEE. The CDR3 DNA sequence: TGTGCCAGCAGCGTAGGAGGCGGGGGGGCGTATGAGCAGTTCTTC. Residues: CASSVGGGGAYEQFF.

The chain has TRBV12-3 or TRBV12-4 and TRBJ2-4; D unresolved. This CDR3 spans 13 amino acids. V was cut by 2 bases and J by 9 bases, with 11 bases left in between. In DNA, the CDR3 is TGTGCCAGCAGTTTACCCCTAAGCTCCATTCAGTACTTC. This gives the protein CASSLPLSSIQYF.

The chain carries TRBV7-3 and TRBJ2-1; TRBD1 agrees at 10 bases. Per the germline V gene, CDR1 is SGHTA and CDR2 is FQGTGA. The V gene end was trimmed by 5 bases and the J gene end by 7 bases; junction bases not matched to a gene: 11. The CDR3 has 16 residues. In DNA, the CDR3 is TGTGCCAGCAGCCCAACCGGGACAGGGGATCGGAATGAGCAGTTCTTC. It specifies CASSPTGTGDRNEQFF.

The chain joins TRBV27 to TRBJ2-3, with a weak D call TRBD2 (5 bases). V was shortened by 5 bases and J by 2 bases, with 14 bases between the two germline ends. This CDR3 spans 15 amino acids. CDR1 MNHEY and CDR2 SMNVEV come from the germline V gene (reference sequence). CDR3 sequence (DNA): TGTGCCAGCAGTACGCGGGTGGAGGTCACAGATACGCAGTATTTT. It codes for CASSTRVEVTDTQYF.

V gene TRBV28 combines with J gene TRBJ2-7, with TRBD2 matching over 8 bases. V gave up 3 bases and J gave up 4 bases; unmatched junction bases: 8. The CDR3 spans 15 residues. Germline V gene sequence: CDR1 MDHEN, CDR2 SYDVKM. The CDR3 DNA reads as TGTGCCAGCAGTTTCGGCGCGGGGGGCCAATACGAGCAGTACTTC. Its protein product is CASSFGAGGQYEQYF.

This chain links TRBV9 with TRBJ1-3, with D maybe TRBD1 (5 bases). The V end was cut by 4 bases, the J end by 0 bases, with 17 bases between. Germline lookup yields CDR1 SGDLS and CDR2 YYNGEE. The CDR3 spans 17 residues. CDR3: CASSTHSGTRSGNTIYF. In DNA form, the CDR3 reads TGTGCCAGCAGCACACACTCCGGGACTCGCTCTGGAAACACCATATATTTT.

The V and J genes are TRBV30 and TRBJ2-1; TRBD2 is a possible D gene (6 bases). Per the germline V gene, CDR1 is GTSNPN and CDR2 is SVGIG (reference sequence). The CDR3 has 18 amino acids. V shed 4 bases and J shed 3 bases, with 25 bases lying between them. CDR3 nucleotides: TGTGCCTGGAATCTCTACCTACTGCTAGCGTTTTTCTACAATGAGCAGTTCTTC. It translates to CAWNLYLLLAFFYNEQFF.

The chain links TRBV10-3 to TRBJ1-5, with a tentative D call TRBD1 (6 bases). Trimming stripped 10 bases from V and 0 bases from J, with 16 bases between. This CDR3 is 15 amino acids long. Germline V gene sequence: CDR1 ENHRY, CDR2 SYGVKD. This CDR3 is CATRTELNSNQPQHF. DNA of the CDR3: TGTGCCACCCGGACAGAATTAAATAGCAATCAGCCCCAGCATTTT.

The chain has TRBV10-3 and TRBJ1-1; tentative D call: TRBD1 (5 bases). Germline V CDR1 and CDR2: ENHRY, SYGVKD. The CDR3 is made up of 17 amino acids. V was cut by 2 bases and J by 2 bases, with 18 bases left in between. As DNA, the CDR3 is TGTGCCATCAGTGAGCGACGGCAGGGACTTCTAAACACTGAAGCTTTCTTT. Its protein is CAISERRQGLLNTEAFF.

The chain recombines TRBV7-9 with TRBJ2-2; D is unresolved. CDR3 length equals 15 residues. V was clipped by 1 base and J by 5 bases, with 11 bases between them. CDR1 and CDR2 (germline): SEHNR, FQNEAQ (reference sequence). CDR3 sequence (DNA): TGTGCCAGCAGCTTAGTACAGCTTCGTACCGGGGAGCTGTTTTTT. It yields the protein CASSLVQLRTGELFF.

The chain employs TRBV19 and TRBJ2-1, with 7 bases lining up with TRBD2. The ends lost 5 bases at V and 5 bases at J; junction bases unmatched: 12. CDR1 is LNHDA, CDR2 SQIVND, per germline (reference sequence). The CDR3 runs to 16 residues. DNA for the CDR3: TGTGCCAGTAGTTGGGGGGGTGATCCATCCCACAATGAGCAGTTCTTC. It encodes CASSWGGDPSHNEQFF.